Listed here are 13 T cell receptor beta chains from one sample, sequenced in a study of control samples from healthy donors and cancer patients. Using immunoSEQ multiplex PCR, the repertoire was profiled, and TCRdb retains in-frame clones only, with some absent. The table has 100,000 to 150,000 clones, approximately 90% seen once. The sample taken for sequencing was blood. All receptors come from a woman under 30 in good health.

The rearrangement links TRBV7-9 to TRBJ1-4; a possible D gene is TRBD1 (5 bases). Trimming cost V 1 base and J 3 bases, with 6 bases left between them. This CDR3 is 14 amino acids long. In germline, CDR1 is SEHNR, CDR2 FQNEAQ (reference sequence). In DNA form, the CDR3 reads TGTGCCAGCAGCTTAGGGGACTCTAATGAAAAACTGTTTTTT. Translating gives CASSLGDSNEKLFF. Based on the CDR3 plus reference TRBV7-9 and TRBJ1-4, the full variable domain is DTGVSQNPRHKITKRGQNVTFRCDPISEHNRLYWYRQTLGQGPEFLTYFQNEAQLEKSRLLSDRFSAERPKGSFSTLEIQRTEQGDSAMYLCASSLGDSNEKLFFGSGTQLSVL.

V and J are TRBV27 and TRBJ2-3, with TRBD1 as a possible D gene (6 bases). From germline, CDR1 is MNHEY and CDR2 SMNVEV (reference sequence). The CDR3 contains 15 residues. V lost 5 bases and J lost 2, with 14 bases in between. This chain's CDR3 is CASSPGQKNTDTQYF. In DNA form, the CDR3 reads TGTGCCAGCAGTCCCGGACAGAAGAACACAGATACGCAGTATTTT.

The J gene is TRBJ1-2, the V gene TRBV24-1; D is perhaps TRBD1 (5 bases). Trimming pared 3 bases from V and 1 base from J, leaving 8 bases between. Per germline, CDR1 KGHDR and CDR2 SFDVKD. The CDR3 runs to 14 residues. In DNA form, the CDR3 reads TGTGCCACCAGTGATGCGGGGGGTAACTATGGCTACACCTTC. Its protein is CATSDAGGNYGYTF.

V is TRBV27 and J is TRBJ1-4, with 11 bases aligning to TRBD1. The V and J ends lost 6 bases and 8 bases, in that order; junction bases with no gene match: 11. Germline V CDR1 and CDR2: MNHEY, SMNVEV (reference sequence). There are 16 residues in the CDR3. The CDR3 region is CASSLIGTGGYEKLFF. In DNA form, the CDR3 reads TGTGCCAGCAGCCTAATCGGGACAGGGGGATACGAAAAACTGTTTTTT.

The chain carries TRBV5-5 and TRBJ2-3; a weak D match, TRBD1 (5 bases). From germline, CDR1 is SGHKS and CDR2 YYEKEE (reference sequence). The CDR3 runs to 15 residues. V was shortened by 4 bases and J by 6 bases, with 18 bases between the two germline ends. The CDR3 region is CASSMGQVPGDTQYF. DNA of the CDR3: TGTGCCAGCAGCATGGGGCAGGTCCCTGGGGATACGCAGTATTTT. The full variable domain, in which reference TRBV5-5 and TRBJ2-3 provide the parts outside the CDR3, is DAGVTQSPTHLIKTRGQQVTLRCSPISGHKSVSWYQQVLGQGPQFIFQYYEKEERGRGNFPDRFSARQFPNYSSELNVNALLLGDSALYLCASSMGQVPGDTQYFGPGTRLTVL.

J is TRBJ2-7 and V is TRBV7-2; 7 bases fit TRBD1. Germline V gene lookup returns CDR1 SGHTA and CDR2 FQGNSA. After removal of 6 bases from V and 0 bases from J, the junction contained 5 bases not matched to a gene. This CDR3 region has 14 residues. CDR3 nucleotide sequence: TGTGCCAGCAGTCATTCAGGGGGCTCCTACGAGCAGTACTTC. Amino acid sequence: CASSHSGGSYEQYF. Using reference TRBV7-2 and TRBJ2-7 for the parts outside the CDR3, the full variable domain is GAGVSQSPSNKVTEKGKDVELRCDPISGHTALYWYRQSLGQGLEFLIYFQGNSAPDKSGLPSDRFSAERTGGSVSTLTIQRTQQEDSAVYLCASSHSGGSYEQYFGPGTRLTVT.

This chain connects TRBV9 to TRBJ2-3; 11 nucleotides line up with TRBD1. Germline trimming cut 2 bases from V and 3 bases from J; bases unmatched to any gene: 8. CDR1 and CDR2 (germline): SGDLS, YYNGEE. The CDR3 contains 17 residues. CDR3 sequence (DNA): TGTGCCAGCAGCGTTTCTTGGGGACAGGGGGTAACAGATACGCAGTATTTT. Translation gives CASSVSWGQGVTDTQYF.

The chain links TRBV12-3 or TRBV12-4 to TRBJ2-1; the D gene is possibly TRBD1 (5 bases). Trimming removed 6 bases at V and 9 bases at J, with 9 bases between. The CDR3 totals 11 residues. This chain's CDR3 is CASRQRGEQFF. CDR3 DNA: TGTGCCAGCAGGCAAAGGGGTGAGCAGTTCTTC.

This chain links TRBV4-2 with TRBJ2-3; TRBD2 aligns across 11 bases. There are 18 residues in the CDR3. V was clipped by 1 base and J by 0 bases; unmatched bases: 6. Per the germline V gene, CDR1 is LGHNA and CDR2 is YNFKEQ. CDR3 bases: TGTGCCAGCAGCCAAGCGACGGGGACTAGCGGAAGCACAGATACGCAGTATTTT. It codes for CASSQATGTSGSTDTQYF.

CDR3: CASSAGQGRNQPQHF. Here the CDR3 DNA reads TGTGCCAGTAGTGCTGGACAGGGTCGGAATCAGCCCCAGCATTTT. The genes are TRBV19 and TRBJ1-5; 8 bases are a match to TRBD1. This CDR3 is 15 amino acids long. V lost 5 bases to trimming and J lost 4 bases; unmatched junction nucleotides: 7. Germline CDR1 and CDR2: LNHDA and SQIVND (reference sequence).

The chain employs TRBV5-1 and TRBJ1-2; TRBD1 matches 9 bases. The trim removed 4 bases at V and 7 bases at J, leaving 14 bases unmatched. Germline-derived CDR1 and CDR2 are SGHRS and YFSETQ. This CDR3 spans 16 amino acids. The CDR3 is CASSPSLLRDRVGYTF. CDR3 nucleotides: TGCGCCAGCAGCCCCTCTCTACTCCGGGACAGGGTTGGCTACACCTTC.

This clone was seen once. This chain links TRBV7-2 with TRBJ2-1; 15 nucleotides agree with TRBD2. The CDR3 contains 16 residues. The V segment lost 5 bases and the J segment 4 bases; nucleotides outside the gene matches: 3. Germline V gene lookup returns CDR1 SGHTA and CDR2 FQGNSA. The CDR3 DNA reads as TGTGCCAGCAGCGATGGGACTAGCGGGAGGTACAATGAGCAGTTCTTC. It encodes CASSDGTSGRYNEQFF.

This sequence joins TRBV6-1 and TRBJ2-7, with D uncertain. Germline V gene sequence: CDR1 MNHNS, CDR2 SASEGT. Between the trimmed V and J ends, which lost 1 base and 0 bases, there was a span of 10 bases. This CDR3 is 15 amino acids long. CDR3 region: CASSEGLTRSYEQYF. DNA of the CDR3: TGTGCCAGCAGTGAAGGTCTGACCCGCTCCTACGAGCAGTACTTC.